The 6 T cell receptor beta chains below come from one sample, sequenced in a study of blood T cell repertoires in COVID-19. Profiling relied on immunoSEQ multiplex PCR, and the TCRdb table lists in-frame clones only, not all of them. The sample has 350,000 to 450,000 clones, roughly nine tenths seen once. Sample: PBMCs or T cells enriched from blood (not recorded which). The receptor source for this set is a woman aged 40 to 50 who had been exposed to COVID-19.

The table lists this clone with a count of one. This chain uses TRBV7-8 with TRBJ2-2, with D possibly matching TRBD2 (6 bases). V was shortened by 8 bases and J by 3 bases, with 7 bases between the two germline ends. Germline CDR1 and CDR2: SGHVS and FQNEAQ. CDR3 size: 12 residues. DNA of the CDR3: TGTGCCAGCGGAGGGGACACCGGGGAGCTGTTTTTT. Protein sequence: CASGGDTGELFF.

In the case of this clone: The junction does not match germline at one end; this may be a read error. The V call is TRBV7-7, the J call TRBJ1-1; D remains ambiguous. CDR1 is SSHAT, CDR2 FNYEAQ, per germline (reference sequence). The CDR3 consists of 19 residues. The CDR3 nucleotides read TGTGCTAGCAGCTTAGAGACTCAGTGGGAACAGACTATGAACACTGAAGCTTTCTTT. It is translated as CASSLETQWEQTMNTEAFF.

In regard to this clone: A read error may produce the germline difference seen at one junction end. The chain employs TRBV5-1 and TRBJ2-5; 7 bases are a match to TRBD1. The germline CDR1 and CDR2 sequences are SGHRS and YFSETQ. The CDR3 has 15 residues. Written as DNA, the CDR3 is TGCGCCAGCAGCTTGGCCAGGCTAGACAGGGAGATCCAGTACTTC. Translating it yields CASSLARLDREIQYF.

This clone was seen a handful of times. The rearrangement uses TRBV7-9 and TRBJ1-5; 7 positions match TRBD1. J gave up 4 bases and V 3 bases, and 3 bases lay outside the gene matches. Germline V lookup: CDR1 SEHNR, CDR2 FQNEAQ (reference sequence). CDR3 length: 14 residues. CDR3 sequence (DNA): TGTGCCAGCAGCTTTCAGGGGGTTAATCAGCCCCAGCATTTT. Its protein is CASSFQGVNQPQHF. Looking up the rest from reference TRBV7-9 and TRBJ1-5 gives the full variable domain: DTGVSQNPRHKITKRGQNVTFRCDPISEHNRLYWYRQTLGQGPEFLTYFQNEAQLEKSRLLSDRFSAERPKGSFSTLEIQRTEQGDSAMYLCASSFQGVNQPQHFGDGTRLSIL.

The V gene is TRBV5-6, the J gene TRBJ1-2, with 10 bases identical to TRBD1. Germline CDR1 SGHDT, CDR2 YYEEEE. Trimming cost V 4 bases and J 2 bases; bases outside gene matches: 5. CDR3 length equals 15 residues. The CDR3 sequence is CASSPGQGLNYGYTF. DNA of the CDR3: TGTGCCAGCAGCCCGGGACAGGGGCTAAACTATGGCTACACCTTC. Looking up the rest from reference TRBV5-6 and TRBJ1-2 gives the full variable domain: DAGVTQSPTHLIKTRGQQVTLRCSPKSGHDTVSWYQQALGQGPQFIFQYYEEEERQRGNFPDRFSGHQFPNYSSELNVNALLLGDSALYLCASSPGQGLNYGYTFGSGTRLTVV.

The rearrangement joins TRBV12-3 or TRBV12-4 to TRBJ2-1; 9 nucleotides line up with TRBD1. Germline trimming cut 3 bases from V and 7 bases from J; bases unmatched to any gene: 1. CDR3 length: 13 residues. CDR3 sequence: CASSFGQGNEQFF. CDR3 DNA sequence: TGTGCCAGCAGTTTTGGACAGGGGAATGAGCAGTTCTTC.